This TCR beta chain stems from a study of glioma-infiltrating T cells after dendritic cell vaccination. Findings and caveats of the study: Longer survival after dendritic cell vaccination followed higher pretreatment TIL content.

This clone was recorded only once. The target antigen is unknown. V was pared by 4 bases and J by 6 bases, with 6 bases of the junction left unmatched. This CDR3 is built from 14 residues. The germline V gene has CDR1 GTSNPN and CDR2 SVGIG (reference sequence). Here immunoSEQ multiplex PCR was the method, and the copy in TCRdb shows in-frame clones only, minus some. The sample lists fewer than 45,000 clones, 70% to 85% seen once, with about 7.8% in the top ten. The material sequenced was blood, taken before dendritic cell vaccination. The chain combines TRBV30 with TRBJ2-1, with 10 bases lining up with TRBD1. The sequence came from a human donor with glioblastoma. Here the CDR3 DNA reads TGTGCCTGGAACCGGGACAGGGGAACCAATGAGCAGTTCTTC. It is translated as CAWNRDRGTNEQFF.